A selection of T cell receptor beta chains follows, all from one sample in a study of blood T cell repertoires in COVID-19. Method: immunoSEQ multiplex PCR; TCRdb's copy keeps in-frame clones and lacks some. This table holds more than 350,000 clones, around 90% found once. Sequencing was carried out using peripheral blood. The receptors originated from a woman younger than 45 with COVID-19, enrolled during active disease. Each CDR3 is given with its conserved first and last residue. Fields, in order: V gene, J gene, CDR3 length, D gene, CDR3 protein. D genes are given only for firm matches.

TRBV2	TRBJ2-3	14	TRBD2	CATSIAGSTDTQYF
TRBV2	TRBJ1-3	14	-	CASSVGGSGNTIYF
TRBV5-1	TRBJ2-7	17	TRBD1	CASSLVPPGTGAYEQYF
TRBV19	TRBJ2-1	16	-	CASTRTFRGPYNEQFF
TRBV4-2	TRBJ1-1	14	-	CASSQDHRVTEAFF
TRBV7-2	TRBJ1-1	15	TRBD1	CASSPQTGGRTEAFF
TRBV14	TRBJ2-5	15	-	CASSLPHGRQETQYF
TRBV5-1	TRBJ1-1	17	TRBD1	CASSKRSGGRVLPEAFF
TRBV7-2	TRBJ2-1	15	TRBD2	CASSLGTSGDNEQFF
TRBV5-6	TRBJ2-1	17	TRBD2	CASSRSLAGGPYNEQFF
TRBV7-2	TRBJ1-2	16	TRBD1	CASSTQGDLPSYGYTF